These T cell receptor beta chains were read from a single sample in a study of identical twins. TCRdb used MiXCR to reprocess the 5' RACE reads, holding one entry per CDR3 protein. Here the sample spans 250,000 to 350,000 distinct CDR3 sequences, under 9.5% being singletons. A further study also used this sample, focusing on yellow fever vaccine responses in identical twins.

Sequenced material: memory (CD45RO+) T cells sorted from blood. The receptors shown here come from a woman younger than 35 in good health. Both conserved end residues are trimmed from each CDR3. A D gene is named only where the DNA matches it firmly.

>TRBV20-1|10|TRBJ2-3|-
NMRDGADTQY
>TRBV20-1|9|TRBJ2-2|-
ASGPPGSCF
>TRBV5-1|14|TRBJ2-1|TRBD2
ASSPDPLAGAGEQF
>TRBV4-1|11|TRBJ2-5|-
ASSRMEGETQY
>TRBV7-9|13|TRBJ2-3|TRBD1
ASSKGTGGTDTQY
>TRBV11-3|14|TRBJ2-1|-
ASSPKTRGLYNEQF
>TRBV11-3|13|TRBJ2-7|-
ASSLDHSASYEQY
>TRBV6-5|13|TRBJ1-1|TRBD1
ASSYSWDSNSEAF
>TRBV29-1|10|TRBJ2-1|TRBD1
SVDTGGNEQF
>TRBV7-9|13|TRBJ2-5|-
ASSLVQLTQETQY
>TRBV10-1|14|TRBJ2-2|-
ASSESEGTGTGELF